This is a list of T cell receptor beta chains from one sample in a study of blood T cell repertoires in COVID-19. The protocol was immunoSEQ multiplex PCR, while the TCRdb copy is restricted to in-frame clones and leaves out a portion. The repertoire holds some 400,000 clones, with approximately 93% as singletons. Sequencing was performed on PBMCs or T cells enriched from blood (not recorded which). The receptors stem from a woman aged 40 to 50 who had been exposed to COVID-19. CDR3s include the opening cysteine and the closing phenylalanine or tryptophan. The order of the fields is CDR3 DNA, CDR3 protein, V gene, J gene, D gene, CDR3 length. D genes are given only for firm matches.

TGTGCCAGTAGTATAGGCCGAGAAACTGAAGCTTTCTTT	CASSIGRETEAFF	TRBV19	TRBJ1-1	.	13
TGTGCCAGCAGAGTCGAGATGCGGTCCGGGGAGCTGTTTTTT	CASRVEMRSGELFF	TRBV7-3	TRBJ2-2	.	14
TGTGCCAGTAGAATCCCGGGTATTGCAGCAAACCCCTTTAACTATGGCTACACCTTC	CASRIPGIAANPFNYGYTF	TRBV19	TRBJ1-2	.	19
TGTGCCAGCAGGTTAGGGGGCGATTATTATGGCTACACCTTC	CASRLGGDYYGYTF	TRBV2	TRBJ1-2	TRBD1	14
TGTGCCAGCAGCTTAGGAGCCCTAGCGGGTCCAGATACGCAGTATTTT	CASSLGALAGPDTQYF	TRBV7-2	TRBJ2-3	TRBD2	16
TGCAGCGCACGGGACACCAATAACTATGGCTACACCTTC	CSARDTNNYGYTF	TRBV29-1	TRBJ1-2	.	13
TGTGCCATCAGTGCCCGGGACAGTTACACCGGGGAGCTGTTTTTT	CAISARDSYTGELFF	TRBV10-3	TRBJ2-2	TRBD1	15
TGTGCCAGCAGCACCGACTCCGGACTAGCCTATACGCAGTATTTT	CASSTDSGLAYTQYF	TRBV13	TRBJ2-3	TRBD2	15
TGCAGCGTTGGGGGCTACGAGGACACTGAAGCTTTCTTT	CSVGGYEDTEAFF	TRBV29-1	TRBJ1-1	.	13
TGTGCTAGTGGTTTGGTTCCAGGGGGCCGGGGGAATTCACCCCTCCACTTT	CASGLVPGGRGNSPLHF	TRBV12-5	TRBJ1-6	TRBD1	17